Sequencing of this T cell receptor beta chain was carried out in a study of blood T cell repertoires in COVID-19. For the study at large: The samples span acute and convalescent COVID-19 from the United States, Italy and Spain. T cells, B-cell-depleted T cells, or PBMCs provided the cDNA or gDNA that served as material.

In the original processing: Cell counts per sample came from amplifying reference gene primers. The table came from immunoSEQ multiplex PCR; TCRdb's copy has only in-frame clones and leaves some out. V and J calls and clone size are copied from that table; D and trimming were computed from the DNA. The sample lists over 250,000 clones, roughly 89% occurring once. There are 19 residues in the CDR3. The TCR sequence derives from a man in his fifties with acute or convalescent COVID-19. The rearrangement uses TRBV21-1 and TRBJ2-5; the DNA was not compared with TRBD1, the D call given in the table. TRBV21-1 is deemed a pseudogene. Sequencing used peripheral blood. The CDR3 coding sequence is TGTGCCAGCAGCAAAGCGCTTTGGAGACAGGGGGGCCACCAAGAGACCCAGTACTTC. Its protein is CASSKALWRQGGHQETQYF.